These T cell receptor beta chains were read from a single sample in a study of molecular identifiers for immune sequencing clone quantification. TCRdb called the PCR reads again in MiXCR, with one record for every CDR3 protein. The sample shows approximately 550,000 distinct CDR3 sequences, approximately 25% of them seen only once. The source material was naive CD8+ T cells from blood, with Jurkat cell RNA spiked in. These receptors were obtained from a human donor in good health. Some libraries in this study had Jurkat cell RNA spiked in. Each CDR3 is given with its conserved first and last residue. Fields, in order: CDR3 length, V gene, clone size, D gene, J gene, CDR3 protein, CDR3 DNA. A D gene is named only where the DNA matches it firmly. Expanded clones are given a class, and other clones once, few, many or no size at all.

>14|TRBV12-3/TRBV12-4|many|TRBD1|TRBJ2-5
CASSSTGGQETQYF
TGTGCCAGCAGTTCGACAGGGGGACAAGAGACCCAGTACTTC
>14|TRBV6-1|.|.|TRBJ2-7
CASSERRESYEQYF
TGTGCCAGCAGTGAACGGCGGGAATCCTACGAGCAGTACTTC
>17|TRBV4-1|few|.|TRBJ2-1
CASSQASSTSLNYEQFF
TGCGCCAGCAGCCAAGCCTCTAGCACGAGCCTGAACTATGAGCAGTTCTTC
>16|TRBV5-3|few|.|TRBJ1-4
CASSLKTDGTNEKLFF
TGTGCCAGCAGCTTGAAGACCGATGGGACTAATGAAAAACTGTTTTTT
>9|TRBV9|.|.|TRBJ2-5
CASSVRKYF
TGTGCCAGCAGCGTCCGGAAGTACTTC
>12|TRBV20-1|many|.|TRBJ1-1
CSAGVGGSEAFF
TGCAGTGCTGGGGTGGGGGGATCTGAAGCTTTCTTT
>16|TRBV15|.|TRBD2|TRBJ2-3
CATSSVRELGRDTQYF
TGTGCCACCAGCAGCGTGCGGGAGCTTGGTCGAGATACGCAGTATTTT
>14|TRBV5-6|few|.|TRBJ2-1
CASSLGLVIDEQFF
TGTGCCAGCAGCTTGGGTCTAGTAATCGATGAGCAGTTCTTC
>13|TRBV12-3/TRBV12-4|many|.|TRBJ1-1
CASSYGQSTEAFF
TGTGCCAGCAGTTACGGACAGAGCACTGAAGCTTTCTTT
>14|TRBV20-1|few|TRBD2|TRBJ2-1
CRSEGLAAYNEQFF
TGCAGGTCAGAGGGACTAGCGGCCTACAATGAGCAGTTCTTC